These T cell receptor beta chains were read from a single sample in a study of cytomegalovirus exposure and HLA in healthy donors. Produced via immunoSEQ multiplex PCR; TCRdb's table is partial and in-frame only. The sample has under 200,000 clones; around 67% are singletons. The specimen was PBMCs. These receptors were obtained from a young woman in good health and CMV-seropositive. The CDR3 runs from the conserved cysteine through the conserved F or W. A D gene is named only where the DNA matches it firmly. Only some rows state a clone size, as once, few, many or a class for expanded clones.

size: NA; V: TRBV5-1; J: TRBJ2-6; D: TRBD1; CDR3: CASSRDRGSSGANVLTF; DNA: TGCGCCAGCAGCCGAGACAGGGGAAGCTCTGGGGCCAACGTCCTGACTTTC
size: NA; V: TRBV5-1; J: TRBJ2-5; D: TRBD1; CDR3: CASSIRQGAGETQYF; DNA: TGCGCCAGCAGCATAAGACAGGGGGCAGGGGAGACCCAGTACTTC
size: NA; V: TRBV11-2; J: TRBJ2-7; D: NA; CDR3: CASSLWGDEQYF; DNA: TGTGCCAGCAGCTTATGGGGGGACGAGCAGTACTTC
size: NA; V: TRBV6-1; J: TRBJ2-3; D: TRBD2; CDR3: CASVGLAGGTDTQYF; DNA: TGTGCCAGCGTAGGGCTAGCGGGAGGTACAGATACGCAGTATTTT
size: few; V: TRBV9; J: TRBJ1-2; D: NA; CDR3: CASSANYGYTF; DNA: TGTGCCAGCTCGGCTAACTATGGCTACACCTTC
size: few; V: TRBV14; J: TRBJ2-2; D: TRBD2; CDR3: CASSQRTGTSVSTGELFF; DNA: TGTGCCAGCAGCCAAAGGACCGGGACTAGCGTCAGCACCGGGGAGCTGTTTTTT
size: few; V: TRBV7-6; J: TRBJ2-1; D: TRBD2; CDR3: CASRPTSGGVSEQFF; DNA: TGTGCCAGCAGACCGACTAGCGGGGGGGTTAGTGAGCAGTTCTTC
size: once; V: TRBV7-2; J: TRBJ1-6; D: TRBD1; CDR3: CASRERTGGINSPLHF; DNA: TGTGCCAGCAGAGAAAGGACAGGCGGCATTAATTCACCCCTCCACTTT
size: NA; V: TRBV6-5; J: TRBJ2-5; D: NA; CDR3: CASSHGGAPQETQYF; DNA: TGTGCCAGCAGTCATGGAGGGGCCCCCCAAGAGACCCAGTACTTC
size: NA; V: TRBV6-1; J: TRBJ2-7; D: TRBD2; CDR3: CASSEGPSGYYEQYF; DNA: TGTGCCAGCAGTGAAGGTCCTAGCGGTTACTACGAGCAGTACTTC
size: NA; V: TRBV12-5; J: TRBJ2-1; D: TRBD1; CDR3: CASGLISGGYNEQFF; DNA: TGTGCTAGTGGCTTGATCTCAGGGGGATACAATGAGCAGTTCTTC
size: NA; V: TRBV14; J: TRBJ2-3; D: NA; CDR3: CASSQELISTDTQYF; DNA: TGTGCCAGCAGCCAAGAACTCATTAGCACAGATACGCAGTATTTT
size: NA; V: TRBV29-1; J: TRBJ2-2; D: TRBD1; CDR3: CSVEEGGNTGELFF; DNA: TGCAGCGTAGAGGAAGGGGGCAACACCGGGGAGCTGTTTTTT
size: NA; V: TRBV7-2; J: TRBJ2-7; D: TRBD2; CDR3: CASKRGGTSAYEQYF; DNA: TGTGCCAGCAAACGCGGGGGGACTAGCGCCTACGAGCAGTACTTC